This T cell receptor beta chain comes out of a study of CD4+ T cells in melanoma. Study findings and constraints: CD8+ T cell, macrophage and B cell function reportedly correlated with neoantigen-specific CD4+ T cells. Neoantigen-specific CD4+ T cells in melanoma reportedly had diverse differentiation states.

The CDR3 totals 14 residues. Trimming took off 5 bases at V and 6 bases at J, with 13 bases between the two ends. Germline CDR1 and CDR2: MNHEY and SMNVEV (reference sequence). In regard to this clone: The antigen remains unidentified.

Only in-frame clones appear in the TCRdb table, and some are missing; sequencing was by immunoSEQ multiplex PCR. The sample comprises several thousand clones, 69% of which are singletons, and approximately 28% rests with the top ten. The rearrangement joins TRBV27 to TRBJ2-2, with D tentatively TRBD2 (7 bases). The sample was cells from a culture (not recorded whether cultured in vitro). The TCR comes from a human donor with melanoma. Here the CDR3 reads CASSTGGLSGELFF. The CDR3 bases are TGTGCCAGCAGTACCGGGGGGCTCTCCGGGGAGCTGTTTTTT.